A selection of T cell receptor beta chains follows, all from one sample in a study of T cell responses to AZD1222 COVID-19 vaccine. Clones were read by immunoSEQ multiplex PCR, and TCRdb kept only the in-frame ones, dropping some. The repertoire holds over 95,000 clones, with 70% to 90% as singletons. Material: peripheral blood, obtained on day 0 of AZD1222 vaccination. These receptors all stem from an adult in good health. Each CDR3 is given with its conserved first and last residue. The order of the fields is clone size, J gene, D gene, V gene, CDR3 protein, CDR3 DNA. A D gene is named only where the DNA matches it firmly. Some rows mark clone size as missing; the rest say once, few, many or name a class of expanded clone.

NA	TRBJ2-1	TRBD2	TRBV5-4	CASGPAGGSYNEQFF	TGTGCCAGCGGACCGGCGGGAGGCTCCTACAATGAGCAGTTCTTC
NA	TRBJ2-2	TRBD1	TRBV3-1/TRBV3-2	CASSLRTGFNTGELFF	TGTGCCAGCAGCCTCCGGACAGGGTTTAACACCGGGGAGCTGTTTTTT
NA	TRBJ2-7	NA	TRBV18	CASSPQAGLSEQYF	TGTGCCAGCTCACCACAGGCAGGACTAAGCGAGCAGTACTTC
NA	TRBJ2-6	NA	TRBV25-1	CASSEYKRGNVLTF	TGTGCCAGCAGTGAATATAAAAGGGGAAACGTCCTGACTTTC
NA	TRBJ1-4	NA	TRBV19	CASSIGQLGEKLFF	TGTGCCAGTAGTATAGGACAGTTGGGCGAAAAACTGTTTTTT
NA	TRBJ1-2	NA	TRBV6-5	CASSWFSGVSHGYTF	TGTGCCAGCAGTTGGTTCAGTGGGGTGTCGCATGGCTACACCTTC
NA	TRBJ1-2	TRBD1	TRBV6-1	CASSEAAVRGLYGYTF	TGTGCCAGCAGTGAAGCGGCGGTGAGGGGGCTCTATGGCTACACCTTC
NA	TRBJ2-1	TRBD2	TRBV11-3	CASSLESAGGYNEQFF	TGTGCCAGCAGCTTAGAATCAGCGGGAGGGTACAATGAGCAGTTCTTC
NA	TRBJ2-5	NA	TRBV19	CASSILWGGETQYF	TGTGCCAGTAGTATCCTATGGGGCGGAGAGACCCAGTACTTC
NA	TRBJ1-2	TRBD1	TRBV15	CATSRDFGGTGNSGYTF	TGTGCCACCAGCAGAGATTTTGGAGGGACAGGGAATTCCGGCTACACCTTC
once	TRBJ1-5	NA	TRBV11-2	CASSLGRGQPQHF	TGTGCCAGCAGCTTAGGTCGGGGGCAGCCCCAGCATTTT
NA	TRBJ2-3	NA	TRBV18	CASSPPSTDTQYF	TGTGCCAGCTCACCACCTAGCACAGATACGCAGTATTTT
NA	TRBJ1-6	NA	TRBV28	CASSFGYNSPLHF	TGTGCCAGCAGTTTTGGGTATAATTCACCCCTCCACTTT